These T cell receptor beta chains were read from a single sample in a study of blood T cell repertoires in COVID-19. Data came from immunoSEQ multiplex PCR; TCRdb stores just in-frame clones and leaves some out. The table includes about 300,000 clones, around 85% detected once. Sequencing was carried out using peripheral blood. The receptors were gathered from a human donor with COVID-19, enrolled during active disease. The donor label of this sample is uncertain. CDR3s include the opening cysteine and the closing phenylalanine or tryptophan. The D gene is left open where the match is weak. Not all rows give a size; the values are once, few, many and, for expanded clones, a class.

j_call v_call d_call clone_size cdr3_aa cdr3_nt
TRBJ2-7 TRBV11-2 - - CASSLEAGPLGALHF TGTGCCAGCAGCTTAGAGGCAGGGCCCCTAGGTGCGTTACACTTC
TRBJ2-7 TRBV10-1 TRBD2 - CASRLGGEGGWYEQYF TGCGCCAGCAGACTAGGCGGGGAGGGAGGTTGGTACGAGCAGTACTTC
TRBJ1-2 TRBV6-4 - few CASSPTRSTTTAGYTF TGTGCCAGCAGTCCAACGAGGTCCACCACGACCGCTGGCTACACCTTC
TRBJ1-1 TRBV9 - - CASSASQVNTEAFF TGTGCCAGCAGCGCGTCACAGGTGAACACTGAAGCTTTCTTT
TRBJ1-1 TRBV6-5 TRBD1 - CASRDRGRNTEAFF TGTGCCAGCAGGGACAGGGGTAGGAACACTGAAGCTTTCTTT
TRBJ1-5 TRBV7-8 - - CASSPLGGRQPQHF TGTGCCAGCAGCCCCCTCGGTGGGCGTCAGCCCCAGCATTTT
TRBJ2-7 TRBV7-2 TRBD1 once CASSLPRGRGEQYF TGTGCCAGCAGCTTACCCAGGGGGCGCGGCGAGCAGTACTTC
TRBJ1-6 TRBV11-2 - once CASSLGRVGTPLHF TGTGCCAGCAGCTTAGGCCGGGTCGGGACACCCCTCCACTTT
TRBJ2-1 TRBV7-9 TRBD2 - CASSLDGAGGVRQFF TGTGCCAGCAGCTTAGATGGGGCGGGAGGGGTAAGGCAGTTCTTC
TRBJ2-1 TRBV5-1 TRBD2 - CASSLVAGGEGNEQFF TGCGCCAGCAGCTTGGTAGCGGGAGGGGAGGGCAATGAGCAGTTCTTC
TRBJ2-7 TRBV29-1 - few CSVVNRDTFSYEQYF TGCAGCGTTGTAAATCGGGACACCTTTTCCTACGAGCAGTACTTC
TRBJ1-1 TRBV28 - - CASSIPRGGNTEAFF TGTGCCAGCAGTATCCCAAGGGGTGGGAACACTGAAGCTTTCTTT
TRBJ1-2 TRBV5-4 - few CASSFSGPTIGYTF TGTGCCAGCAGCTTTTCAGGTCCTACCATCGGCTACACCTTC
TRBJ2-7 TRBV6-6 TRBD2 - CASGTSVSYEQYF TGTGCCAGCGGGACTAGCGTGAGCTACGAGCAGTACTTC
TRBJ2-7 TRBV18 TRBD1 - CASSLGLGTGVGEQYF TGTGCCAGCTCATTAGGACTCGGGACAGGGGTCGGCGAGCAGTACTTC
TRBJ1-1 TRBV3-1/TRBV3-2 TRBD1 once CASSLGQPNTEAFF TGTGCCAGCAGCCTGGGACAGCCGAACACTGAAGCTTTCTTT
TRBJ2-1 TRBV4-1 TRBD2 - CASSQVASGLYNEQFF TGCGCCAGCAGCCAAGTGGCTAGCGGGCTTTACAATGAGCAGTTCTTC
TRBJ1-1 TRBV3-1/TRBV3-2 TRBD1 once CASSQGEQGAGAEAFF TGTGCCAGCAGCCAAGGAGAACAGGGGGCCGGCGCTGAAGCTTTCTTT
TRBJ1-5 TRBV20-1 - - CSASRGGGNQPQHF TGCAGTGCTAGTAGAGGGGGAGGGAATCAGCCCCAGCATTTT
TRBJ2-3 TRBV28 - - CASSSNTQYF TGTGCCAGCTCCAGTAATACGCAGTATTTT
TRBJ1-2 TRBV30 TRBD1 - CAWSVGTGVGYTF TGTGCCTGGAGTGTGGGGACAGGGGTCGGCTACACCTTC
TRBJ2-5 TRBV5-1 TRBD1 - CASTRQGKETQYF TGCGCCAGCACCCGACAGGGAAAAGAGACCCAGTACTTC
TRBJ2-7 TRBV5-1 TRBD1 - CASSLAAGGYEQYF TGCGCCAGCAGCTTGGCCGCAGGGGGCTACGAGCAGTACTTC
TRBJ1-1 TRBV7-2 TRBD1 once CASSMGTANTEAFF TGTGCCAGCAGCATGGGGACAGCGAACACTGAAGCTTTCTTT
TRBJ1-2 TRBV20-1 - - CSANANGYTF TGCAGTGCTAACGCGAATGGCTACACCTTC
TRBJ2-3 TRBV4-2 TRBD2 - CASSRSPGLAGGPGSTDTQYF TGTGCCAGCAGCCGATCCCCGGGACTAGCGGGAGGGCCGGGAAGCACAGATACGCAGTATTTT
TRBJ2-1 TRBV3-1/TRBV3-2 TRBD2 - CASSLGLAPYNEQFF TGTGCCAGCAGCCTGGGACTAGCGCCCTACAATGAGCAGTTCTTC
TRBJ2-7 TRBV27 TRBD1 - CASSLSTGGGEQYF TGTGCCAGCAGTTTATCCACAGGGGGTGGGGAGCAGTACTTC
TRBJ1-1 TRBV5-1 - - CASSLGGRENTEAFF TGCGCCAGCAGCTTGGGAGGACGGGAGAACACTGAAGCTTTCTTT
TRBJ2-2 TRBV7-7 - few CASSYESGELFF TGTGCTAGCAGCTACGAGAGCGGGGAGCTGTTTTTT
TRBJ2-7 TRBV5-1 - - CASSLMQNRAYEQYF TGCGCCAGCAGTCTAATGCAAAACAGAGCCTACGAGCAGTACTTC
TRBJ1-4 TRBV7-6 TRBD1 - CASSLAGGDRELFF TGTGCCAGCAGCTTAGCAGGGGGAGACAGGGAATTGTTTTTT
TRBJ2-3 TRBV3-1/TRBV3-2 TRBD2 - CASRLTSGDITDTQYF TGTGCCAGCAGATTAACTAGCGGGGACATTACAGATACGCAGTATTTT
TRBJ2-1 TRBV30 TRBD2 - CAWSVPLAGINEQFF TGTGCCTGGAGTGTACCACTAGCGGGGATCAATGAGCAGTTCTTC
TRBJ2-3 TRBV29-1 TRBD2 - CSVEGGAGTSGITDTQYF TGCAGCGTTGAGGGGGGTGCGGGGACTAGCGGAATCACAGATACGCAGTATTTT
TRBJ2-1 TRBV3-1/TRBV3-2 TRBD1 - CASSQALGQGTYNEQFF TGTGCCAGCAGCCAGGCCCTTGGACAGGGGACCTACAATGAGCAGTTCTTC
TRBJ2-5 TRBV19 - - CASSIHRADQETQYF TGTGCCAGTAGTATACACAGAGCCGACCAAGAGACCCAGTACTTC
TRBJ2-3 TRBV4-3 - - CASSQEAGLSTDTQYF TGCGCCAGCAGCCAAGAAGCAGGTCTGAGCACAGATACGCAGTATTTT
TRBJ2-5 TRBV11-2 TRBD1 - CASSLGQGDQETQYF TGTGCCAGCAGCTTAGGACAGGGGGACCAAGAGACCCAGTACTTC
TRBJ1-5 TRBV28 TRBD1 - CASIQDRVYSNQPQHF TGTGCCAGCATCCAGGACAGGGTTTATAGCAATCAGCCCCAGCATTTT
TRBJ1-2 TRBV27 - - CASSKRENYGYTF TGTGCCAGCAGTAAGCGGGAGAACTATGGCTACACCTTC
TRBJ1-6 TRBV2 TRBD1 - CASSVAGQGNSPLHF TGTGCCAGCAGTGTCGCGGGACAGGGTAATTCACCCCTCCACTTT
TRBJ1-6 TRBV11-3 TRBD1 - CASTPGQPKPLSWNSPLHF TGTGCCAGCACGCCGGGACAGCCGAAGCCACTTAGTTGGAATTCACCCCTCCACTTT